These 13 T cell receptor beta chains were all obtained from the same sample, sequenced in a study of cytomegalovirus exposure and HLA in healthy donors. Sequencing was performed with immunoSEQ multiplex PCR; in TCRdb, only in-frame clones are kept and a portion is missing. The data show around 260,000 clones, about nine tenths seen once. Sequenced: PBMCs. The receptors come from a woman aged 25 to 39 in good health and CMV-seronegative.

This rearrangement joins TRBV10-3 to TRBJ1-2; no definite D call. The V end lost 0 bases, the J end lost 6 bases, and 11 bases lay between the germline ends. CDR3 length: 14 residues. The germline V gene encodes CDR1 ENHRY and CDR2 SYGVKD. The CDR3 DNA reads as TGTGCCATCAGTGAGTCCGGAGAAATTGATGGCTACACCTTC. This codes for CAISESGEIDGYTF.

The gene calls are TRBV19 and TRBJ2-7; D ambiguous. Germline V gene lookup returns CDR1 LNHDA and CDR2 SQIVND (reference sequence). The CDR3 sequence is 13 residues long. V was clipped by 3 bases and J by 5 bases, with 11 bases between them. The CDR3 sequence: CASSMKAANEQYF. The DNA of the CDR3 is TGTGCCAGTAGTATGAAGGCCGCCAACGAGCAGTACTTC.

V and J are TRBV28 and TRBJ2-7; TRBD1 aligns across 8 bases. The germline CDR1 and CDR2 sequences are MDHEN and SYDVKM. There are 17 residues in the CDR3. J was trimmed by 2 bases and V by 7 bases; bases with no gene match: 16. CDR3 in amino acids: CASTPIVLRQGPYEQYF. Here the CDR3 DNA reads TGTGCCAGCACCCCCATTGTTTTGAGACAGGGGCCCTACGAGCAGTACTTC.

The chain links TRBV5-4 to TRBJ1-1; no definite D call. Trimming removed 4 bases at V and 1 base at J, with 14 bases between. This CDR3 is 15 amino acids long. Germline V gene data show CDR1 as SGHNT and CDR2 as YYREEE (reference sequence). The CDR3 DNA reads TGTGCCAGCAGCGAAAGGAGGGTGGAGAACACTGAAGCTTTCTTT. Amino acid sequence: CASSERRVENTEAFF.

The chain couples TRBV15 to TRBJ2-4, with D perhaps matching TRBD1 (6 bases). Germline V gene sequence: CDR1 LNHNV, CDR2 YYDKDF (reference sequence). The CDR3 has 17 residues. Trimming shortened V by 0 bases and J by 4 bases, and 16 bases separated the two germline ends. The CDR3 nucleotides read TGTGCCACCAGCAGAGATACTACAGCAGGGGAAAAAAACATTCAGTACTTC. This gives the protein CATSRDTTAGEKNIQYF.

The CDR3 DNA reads TGCGCCAGCAGCCACCGGGGGGGTATCGGGGAGCTGTTTTTT. It translates to CASSHRGGIGELFF. The rearrangement joins TRBV4-3 to TRBJ2-2; 8 bases match TRBD2. The CDR3 covers 14 residues. Germline V gene sequence: CDR1 LGHNA, CDR2 YSLEER. With 3 bases clipped from V and 7 bases from J, the junction kept 4 bases outside the gene matches.

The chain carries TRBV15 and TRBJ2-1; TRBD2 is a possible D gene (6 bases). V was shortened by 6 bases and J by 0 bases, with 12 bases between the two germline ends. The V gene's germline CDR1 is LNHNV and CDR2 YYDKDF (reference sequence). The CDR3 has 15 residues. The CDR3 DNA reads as TGTGCCACCAGGACGGGAGTCAGCTCCTACAATGAGCAGTTCTTC. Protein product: CATRTGVSSYNEQFF. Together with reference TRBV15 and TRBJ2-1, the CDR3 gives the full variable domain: DAMVIQNPRYQVTQFGKPVTLSCSQTLNHNVMYWYQQKSSQAPKLLFHYYDKDFNNEADTPDNFQSRRPNTSFCFLDIRSPGLGDTAMYLCATRTGVSSYNEQFFGPGTRLTVL.

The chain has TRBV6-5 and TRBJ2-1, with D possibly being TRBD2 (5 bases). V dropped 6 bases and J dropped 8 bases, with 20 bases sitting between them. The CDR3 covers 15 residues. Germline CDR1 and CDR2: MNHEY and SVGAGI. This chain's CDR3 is CASRSPVGGLDEQFF. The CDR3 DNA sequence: TGTGCCAGCAGATCCCCGGTCGGCGGGCTCGATGAGCAGTTCTTC.

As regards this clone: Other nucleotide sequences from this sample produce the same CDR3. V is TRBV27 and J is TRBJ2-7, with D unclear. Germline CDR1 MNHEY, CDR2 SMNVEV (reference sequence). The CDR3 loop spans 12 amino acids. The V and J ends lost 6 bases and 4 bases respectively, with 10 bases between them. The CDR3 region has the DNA TGTGCCAGCAGCCCCGGGTCGTACGAGCAGTACTTC. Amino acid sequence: CASSPGSYEQYF.

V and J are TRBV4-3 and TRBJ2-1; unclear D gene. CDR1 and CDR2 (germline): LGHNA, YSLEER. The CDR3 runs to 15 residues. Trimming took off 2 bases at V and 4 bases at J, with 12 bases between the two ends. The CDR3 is CASSQNRAEYNEQFF. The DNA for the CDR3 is TGCGCCAGCAGCCAAAATAGGGCTGAATACAATGAGCAGTTCTTC.

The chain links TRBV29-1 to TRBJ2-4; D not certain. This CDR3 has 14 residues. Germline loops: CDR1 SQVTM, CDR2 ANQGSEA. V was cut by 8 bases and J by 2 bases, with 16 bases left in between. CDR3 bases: TGCAGCATCCCCCTAGGGATTTCCAAAAACATTCAGTACTTC. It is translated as CSIPLGISKNIQYF.

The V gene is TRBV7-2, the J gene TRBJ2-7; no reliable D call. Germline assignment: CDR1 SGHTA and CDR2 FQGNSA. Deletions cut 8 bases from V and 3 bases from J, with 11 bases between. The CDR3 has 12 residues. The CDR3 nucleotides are TGTGCCAGCTCCGGACCTAACTACGAGCAGTACTTC. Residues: CASSGPNYEQYF.

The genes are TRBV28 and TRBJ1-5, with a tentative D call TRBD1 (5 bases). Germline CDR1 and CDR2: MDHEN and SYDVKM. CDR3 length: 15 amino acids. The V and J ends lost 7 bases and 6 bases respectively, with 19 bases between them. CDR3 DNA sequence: TGTGCCAGCACCACGTGGTGGGGGGAGCGTCAGCCCCAGCATTTT. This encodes CASTTWWGERQPQHF.